This T cell receptor beta chain was documented in a study of OX40 agonist ivuxolimab in advanced cancers. Study in general: The treatment was a fully human IgG2 OX40 agonist, ivuxolimab. General study findings and limits: Partial responders at 0.1-3.0 mg/kg had among the lowest clonal expansion.

Germline V gene lookup returns CDR1 LGHNA and CDR2 YNFKEQ. The ends were cut back, 0 bases at V and 5 bases at J, with 17 bases in the middle. The CDR3 consists of 17 residues. Points on this clone: What it binds is not known.

TCRdb's copy holds only in-frame clones and misses some; the assay was immunoSEQ multiplex PCR. The table includes 90,000 to 130,000 clones, 89% detected once. This chain joins TRBV4-2 and TRBJ2-1, with a weak D call TRBD1 (5 bases). The sequence derives from an adult with an advanced solid tumor such as melanoma, head and neck, liver or kidney cancer. The sample here was CD4+ or CD8+ T cells sorted from blood, taken in a trial of the OX40 agonist ivuxolimab. CDR3 bases: TGTGCCAGCAGCCAAGATGAGGCCAGGGTAATAAACAATGAGCAGTTCTTC. Encoded protein: CASSQDEARVINNEQFF.